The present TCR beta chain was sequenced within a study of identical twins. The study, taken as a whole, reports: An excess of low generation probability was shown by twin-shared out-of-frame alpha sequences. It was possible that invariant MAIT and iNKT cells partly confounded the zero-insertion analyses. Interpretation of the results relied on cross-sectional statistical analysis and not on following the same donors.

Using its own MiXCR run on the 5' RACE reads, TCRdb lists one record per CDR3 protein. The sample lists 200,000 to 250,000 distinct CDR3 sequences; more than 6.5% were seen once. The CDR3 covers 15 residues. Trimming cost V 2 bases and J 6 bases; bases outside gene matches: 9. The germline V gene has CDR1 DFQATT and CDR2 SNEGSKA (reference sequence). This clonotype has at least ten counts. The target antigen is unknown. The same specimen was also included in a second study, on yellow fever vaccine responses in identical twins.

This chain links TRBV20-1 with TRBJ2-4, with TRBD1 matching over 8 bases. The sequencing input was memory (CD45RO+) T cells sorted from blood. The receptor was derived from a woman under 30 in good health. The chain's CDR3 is CSARRTGGYGNIQYF. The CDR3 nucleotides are TGCAGTGCTAGACGCACAGGGGGGTACGGAAACATTCAGTACTTC.